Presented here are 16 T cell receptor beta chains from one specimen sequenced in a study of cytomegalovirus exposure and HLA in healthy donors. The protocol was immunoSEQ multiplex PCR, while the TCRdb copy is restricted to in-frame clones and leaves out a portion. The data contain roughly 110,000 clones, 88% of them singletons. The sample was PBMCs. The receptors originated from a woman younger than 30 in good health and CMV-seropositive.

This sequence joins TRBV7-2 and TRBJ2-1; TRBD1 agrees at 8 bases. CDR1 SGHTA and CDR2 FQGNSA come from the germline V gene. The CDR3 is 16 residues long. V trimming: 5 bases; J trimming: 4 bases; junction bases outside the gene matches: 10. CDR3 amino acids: CASSDRQGTSYNEQFF. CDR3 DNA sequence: TGTGCCAGCAGCGATCGACAGGGGACATCATACAATGAGCAGTTCTTC.

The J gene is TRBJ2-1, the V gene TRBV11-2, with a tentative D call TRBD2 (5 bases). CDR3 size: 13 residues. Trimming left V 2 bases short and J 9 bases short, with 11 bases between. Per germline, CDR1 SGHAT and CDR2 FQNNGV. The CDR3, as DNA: TGTGCCAGCAGCTTAACTAGTCCTGGTGAGCAGTTCTTC. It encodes CASSLTSPGEQFF.

The CDR3 DNA is TGTGCCATCAGTGATCCGGGACAGGGCAATCAGCCCCAGCATTTT. Amino acid sequence: CAISDPGQGNQPQHF. The gene calls are TRBV10-3 and TRBJ1-5, with 8 bases matching TRBD1. The CDR3 spans 15 residues. V lost 3 bases, J lost 2 bases, and 3 bases stayed unmatched. The germline gives CDR1 ENHRY, CDR2 SYGVKD.

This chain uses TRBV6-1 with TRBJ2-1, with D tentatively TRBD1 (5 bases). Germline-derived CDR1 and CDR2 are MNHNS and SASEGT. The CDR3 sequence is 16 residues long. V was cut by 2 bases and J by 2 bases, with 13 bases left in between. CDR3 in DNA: TGTGCCAGCAGTGAAATTGGCCAGGGCGCCTACAATGAGCAGTTCTTC. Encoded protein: CASSEIGQGAYNEQFF.

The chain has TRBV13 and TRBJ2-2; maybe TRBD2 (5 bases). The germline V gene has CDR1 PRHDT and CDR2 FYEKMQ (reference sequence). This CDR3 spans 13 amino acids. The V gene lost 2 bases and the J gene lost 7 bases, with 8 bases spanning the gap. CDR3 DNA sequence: TGTGCCAGCAGCTTATACGGGGTCGGGGAGCTGTTTTTT. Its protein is CASSLYGVGELFF.

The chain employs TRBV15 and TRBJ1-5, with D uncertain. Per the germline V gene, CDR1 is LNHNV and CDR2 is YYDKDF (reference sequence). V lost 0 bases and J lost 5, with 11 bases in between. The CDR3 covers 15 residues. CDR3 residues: CATSRDWEAYQPQHF. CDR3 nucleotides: TGTGCCACCAGCAGAGATTGGGAGGCCTATCAGCCCCAGCATTTT.

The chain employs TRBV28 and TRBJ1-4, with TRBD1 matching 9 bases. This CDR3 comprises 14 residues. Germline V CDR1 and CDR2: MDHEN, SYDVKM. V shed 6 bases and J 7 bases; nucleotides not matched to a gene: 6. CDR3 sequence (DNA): TGTGCCAGCAGAAGACAGGGGGATATTGAAAAACTGTTTTTT. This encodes CASRRQGDIEKLFF.

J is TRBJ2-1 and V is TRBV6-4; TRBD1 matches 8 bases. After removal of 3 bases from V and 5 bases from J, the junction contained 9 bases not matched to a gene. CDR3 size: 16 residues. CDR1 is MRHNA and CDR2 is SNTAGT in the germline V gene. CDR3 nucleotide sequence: TGTGCCAGCAGTGAATCGACAGGGGCCTTAAACAATGAGCAGTTCTTC. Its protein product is CASSESTGALNNEQFF.

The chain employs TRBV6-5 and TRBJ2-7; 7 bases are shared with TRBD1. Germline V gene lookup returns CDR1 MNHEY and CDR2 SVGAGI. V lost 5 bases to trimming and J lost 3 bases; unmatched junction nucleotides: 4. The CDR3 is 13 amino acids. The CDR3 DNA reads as TGTGCCAGCAGTATTGGGACAGACTACGAGCAGTACTTC. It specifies CASSIGTDYEQYF.

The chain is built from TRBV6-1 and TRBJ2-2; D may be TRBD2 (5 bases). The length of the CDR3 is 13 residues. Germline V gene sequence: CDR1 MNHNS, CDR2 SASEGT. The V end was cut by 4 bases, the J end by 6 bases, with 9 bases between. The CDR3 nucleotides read TGTGCCAGCAGTGGAGGGTTGCCCGGGGAGCTGTTTTTT. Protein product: CASSGGLPGELFF.

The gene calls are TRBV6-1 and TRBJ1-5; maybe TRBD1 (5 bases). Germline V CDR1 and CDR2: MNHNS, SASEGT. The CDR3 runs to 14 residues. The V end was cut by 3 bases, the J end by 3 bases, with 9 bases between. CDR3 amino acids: CASSDRVPNQPQHF. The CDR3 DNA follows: TGTGCCAGCAGTGACAGGGTTCCCAATCAGCCCCAGCATTTT.

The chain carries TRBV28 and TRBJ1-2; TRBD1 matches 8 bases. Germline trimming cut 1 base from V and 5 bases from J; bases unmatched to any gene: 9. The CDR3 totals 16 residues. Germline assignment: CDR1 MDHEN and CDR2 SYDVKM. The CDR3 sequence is CASSLSAGGARYGYTF. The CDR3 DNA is TGTGCCAGCAGTTTATCGGCAGGGGGCGCTCGGTATGGCTACACCTTC.

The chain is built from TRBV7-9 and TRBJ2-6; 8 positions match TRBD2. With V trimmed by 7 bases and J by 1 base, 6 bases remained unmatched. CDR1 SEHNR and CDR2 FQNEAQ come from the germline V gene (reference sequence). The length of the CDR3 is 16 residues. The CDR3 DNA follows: TGTGCCAGCATGCCCCCGGGAGGGTCTGGGGCCAACGTCCTGACTTTC. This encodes CASMPPGGSGANVLTF. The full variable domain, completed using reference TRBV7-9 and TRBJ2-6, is DTGVSQNPRHKITKRGQNVTFRCDPISEHNRLYWYRQTLGQGPEFLTYFQNEAQLEKSRLLSDRFSAERPKGSFSTLEIQRTEQGDSAMYLCASMPPGGSGANVLTFGAGSRLTVL.

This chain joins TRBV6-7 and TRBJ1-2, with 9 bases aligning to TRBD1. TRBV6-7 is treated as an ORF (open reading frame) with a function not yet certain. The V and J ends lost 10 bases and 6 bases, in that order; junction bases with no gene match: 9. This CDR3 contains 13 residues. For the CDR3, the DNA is TGTGCCACCGGGACAGGGCAAGGGGATGGCTACACCTTC. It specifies CATGTGQGDGYTF.

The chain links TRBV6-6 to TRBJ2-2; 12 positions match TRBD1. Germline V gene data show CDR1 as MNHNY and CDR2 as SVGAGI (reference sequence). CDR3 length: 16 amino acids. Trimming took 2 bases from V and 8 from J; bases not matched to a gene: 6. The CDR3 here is CASSYGGTGGSGELFF. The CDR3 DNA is TGTGCCAGCAGTTACGGCGGGACAGGGGGCTCTGGGGAGCTGTTTTTT.

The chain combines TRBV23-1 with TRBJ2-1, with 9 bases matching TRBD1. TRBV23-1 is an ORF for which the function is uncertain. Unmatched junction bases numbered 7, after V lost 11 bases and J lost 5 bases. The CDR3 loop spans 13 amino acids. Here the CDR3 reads CAGVRDRDNEQFF. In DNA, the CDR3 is TGCGCCGGGGTCCGGGACAGGGACAATGAGCAGTTCTTC.